This TCR beta chain comes out of a study of blood T cell repertoires in COVID-19. Per the study methods: Quantification of nucleated cells was approximated via reference gene primer amplification. Sequencing used immunoSEQ multiplex PCR; TCRdb keeps in-frame clones, though not all of them. The DNA gave D and trimming, while V, J and clone size come from that table. This sample has about 160,000 clones, with approximately 88% found just once. Per germline, CDR1 MNHEY and CDR2 SMNVEV (reference sequence). This CDR3 has 17 residues. V lost 6 bases to trimming and J lost 4 bases; unmatched junction nucleotides: 15.

The TCR was taken from a woman aged 45-65 years who had recovered from COVID-19. The rearrangement joins TRBV27 to TRBJ1-2; 9 positions match TRBD1. What was sequenced was PBMCs or T cells enriched from blood (not recorded which). CDR3 DNA sequence: TGTGCCAGCAGCCCTACTCGGACAGGGGCGAGTCTCTATGGCTACACCTTC. It codes for CASSPTRTGASLYGYTF.